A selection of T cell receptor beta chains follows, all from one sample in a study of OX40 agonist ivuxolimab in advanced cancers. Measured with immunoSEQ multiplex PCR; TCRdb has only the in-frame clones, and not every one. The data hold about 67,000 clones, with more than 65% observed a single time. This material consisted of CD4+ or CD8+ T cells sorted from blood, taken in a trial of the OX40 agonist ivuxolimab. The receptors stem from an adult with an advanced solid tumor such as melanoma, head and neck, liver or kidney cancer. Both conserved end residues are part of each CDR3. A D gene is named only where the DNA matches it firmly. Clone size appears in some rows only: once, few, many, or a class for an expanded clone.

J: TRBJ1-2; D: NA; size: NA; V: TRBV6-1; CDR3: CASSEWEGYTF; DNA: TGTGCCAGCAGTGAATGGGAAGGCTACACCTTC
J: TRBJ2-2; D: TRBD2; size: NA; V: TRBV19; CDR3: CASGTSWNTGELFF; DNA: TGTGCCAGTGGGACTAGCTGGAACACCGGGGAGCTGTTTTTT
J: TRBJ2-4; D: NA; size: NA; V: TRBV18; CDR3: CASSPSGGENIQYF; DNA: TGTGCCAGCTCACCGTCAGGAGGTGAAAACATTCAGTACTTC
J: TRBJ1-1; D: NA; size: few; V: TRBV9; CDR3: CASSVGPDTEAFF; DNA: TGTGCCAGCAGCGTAGGTCCCGACACTGAAGCTTTCTTT
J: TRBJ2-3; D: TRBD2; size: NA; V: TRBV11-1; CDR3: CASSSPGGGFRTDTQYF; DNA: TGTGCCAGCAGCTCCCCGGGGGGGGGCTTTAGGACAGATACGCAGTATTTT
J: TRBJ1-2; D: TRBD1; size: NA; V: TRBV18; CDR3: CASSPLPGGDYGYTF; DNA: TGTGCCAGCTCACCACTTCCAGGGGGCGACTATGGCTACACCTTC
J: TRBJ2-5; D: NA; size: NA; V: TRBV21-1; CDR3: CASSFTAADPKETQYF; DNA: TGTGCCAGCAGCTTCACGGCGGCAGACCCTAAAGAGACCCAGTACTTC
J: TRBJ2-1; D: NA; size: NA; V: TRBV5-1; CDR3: CASMGAIANEQFF; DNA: TGCGCCAGCATGGGAGCAATTGCGAATGAGCAGTTCTTC
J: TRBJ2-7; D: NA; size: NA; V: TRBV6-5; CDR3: CASRMTGSFYEQYF; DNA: TGTGCCAGCAGGATGACAGGATCCTTCTACGAGCAGTACTTC
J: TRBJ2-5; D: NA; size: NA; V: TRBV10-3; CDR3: CAISESGGSGQETQYF; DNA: TGTGCCATCAGTGAGAGTGGGGGGAGTGGACAAGAGACCCAGTACTTC
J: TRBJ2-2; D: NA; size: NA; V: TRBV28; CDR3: CASSLWASHTGELFF; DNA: TGTGCCAGCAGTTTATGGGCTTCGCACACCGGGGAGCTGTTTTTT
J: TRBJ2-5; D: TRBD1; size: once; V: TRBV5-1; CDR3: CASSLAGGARGLGETQYF; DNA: TGCGCCAGCAGCTTGGCGGGTGGTGCCAGGGGGCTAGGGGAGACCCAGTACTTC
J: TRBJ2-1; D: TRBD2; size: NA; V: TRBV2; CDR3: CASSAPSGGLSGYNEQFF; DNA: TGTGCCAGCAGTGCGCCTAGCGGGGGGCTTTCGGGCTACAATGAGCAGTTCTTC
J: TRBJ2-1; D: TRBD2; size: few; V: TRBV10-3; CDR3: CAISESTSGNEQFF; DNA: TGTGCCATCAGTGAGTCGACTAGCGGGAATGAGCAGTTCTTC
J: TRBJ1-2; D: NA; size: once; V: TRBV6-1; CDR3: CASSRQTNYGYTF; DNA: TGTGCCAGCAGTCGTCAAACTAACTATGGCTACACCTTC